This passage covers 19 T cell receptor beta chains from one sample sequenced in a study of cytomegalovirus exposure and HLA in healthy donors. Repertoires were generated with immunoSEQ multiplex PCR, while TCRdb's copy carries only in-frame clones and drops some. The sample has a few hundred thousand clones, 86% seen once. The sample was PBMCs. Every receptor here comes from a woman aged 18-30 years in good health and CMV-seronegative.

The chain combines TRBV4-3 with TRBJ2-1; D possibly corresponds to TRBD1 (6 bases). The CDR3 sequence is 14 residues long. From germline, CDR1 is LGHNA and CDR2 YSLEER. Trimming left V 1 base short and J 9 bases short, with 13 bases between. CDR3 amino acids: CASSQGRGHGEQFF. The CDR3 nucleotides read TGCGCCAGCAGCCAAGGTAGGGGACACGGTGAGCAGTTCTTC.

Only a few counts were recorded for this clone. The V gene is TRBV28, the J gene TRBJ1-3; D not certain. Trimming took off 2 bases at V and 4 bases at J, with 12 bases between the two ends. Germline assignment: CDR1 MDHEN and CDR2 SYDVKM. CDR3 length: 15 residues. The CDR3, as DNA: TGTGCCAGCAGTTTAAGCGTCGCGGGCGGAAACACCATATATTTT. Translated: CASSLSVAGGNTIYF.

The CDR3, as DNA: TGTGCCAGCTCCACTGAGAGTTACAATGAGCAGTTCTTC. It encodes CASSTESYNEQFF. The rearrangement uses TRBV18 and TRBJ2-1, with D hard to call. The V end was cut by 6 bases, the J end by 4 bases, with 10 bases between. CDR3 length: 13 amino acids. CDR1 and CDR2 from the germline V gene are KGHSH and LQKENI.

The chain joins TRBV7-8 to TRBJ2-2; the match to TRBD2 covers 7 bases. CDR1 and CDR2 (germline): SGHVS, FQNEAQ. This CDR3 spans 16 amino acids. The V gene end was trimmed by 1 base and the J gene end by 2 bases; junction bases not matched to a gene: 4. Written as DNA, the CDR3 is TGTGCCAGCAGCTTAGTCCCTAGCGGAAACACCGGGGAGCTGTTTTTT. It specifies CASSLVPSGNTGELFF.

The chain employs TRBV6-5 and TRBJ1-1; D remains ambiguous. The CDR3 spans 15 residues. Trimming removed 0 bases at V and 0 bases at J, with 8 bases between. Germline-derived CDR1 and CDR2 are MNHEY and SVGAGI. The CDR3: CASSYSEGLNTEAFF. CDR3 DNA sequence: TGTGCCAGCAGTTACTCGGAGGGTTTGAACACTGAAGCTTTCTTT.

J is TRBJ2-7 and V is TRBV7-3, with D perhaps TRBD1 (6 bases). Germline lookup yields CDR1 SGHTA and CDR2 FQGTGA. The ends were cut back, 1 base at V and 1 base at J, with 11 bases in the middle. The CDR3 spans 15 residues. The CDR3 spells CASSLRGGQSYEQYF. The CDR3 bases are TGTGCCAGCAGCTTAAGGGGTGGACAGTCCTACGAGCAGTACTTC.

In this sample, this clone turned up once. The rearrangement links TRBV18 to TRBJ2-7, with a possible D match to TRBD1 (6 bases). Per the germline V gene, CDR1 is KGHSH and CDR2 is LQKENI. V was cut by 8 bases and J by 2 bases, with 13 bases left in between. This CDR3 spans 13 amino acids. The CDR3 bases are TGTGCCAGCACCCCAGGGGACCCCTACGAGCAGTACTTC. Protein sequence: CASTPGDPYEQYF.

A single count supports this clone. The chain links TRBV5-4 to TRBJ2-7; TRBD2 matches at 14 bases. Germline loops: CDR1 SGHNT, CDR2 YYREEE (reference sequence). The CDR3 sequence is 15 residues long. Trimming took 4 bases from V and 6 from J; bases not matched to a gene: 6. CDR3 in DNA: TGTGCCAGCAGCCAGGGACTAGCGGGAGTCTCCGAGCAGTACTTC. It codes for CASSQGLAGVSEQYF.

The genes are TRBV11-2 and TRBJ2-7, with TRBD2 matching 11 bases. V lost 0 bases and J lost 4; bases outside the gene matches: 2. The germline V gene encodes CDR1 SGHAT and CDR2 FQNNGV. This CDR3 has 15 amino acids. The CDR3: CASSLDTSGSYEQYF. Here the CDR3 DNA reads TGTGCCAGCAGCTTAGACACTAGCGGGAGTTACGAGCAGTACTTC.

The V gene is TRBV19, the J gene TRBJ1-5, with TRBD1 matching 7 bases. J gave up 6 bases and V 6 bases, and 5 bases lay outside the gene matches. Per the germline V gene, CDR1 is LNHDA and CDR2 is SQIVND (reference sequence). The CDR3 sequence is 13 residues long. For the CDR3, the DNA is TGTGCCAGTAGCCCCCGGACAGGTCAGCCCCAGCATTTT. Protein: CASSPRTGQPQHF.

The V call is TRBV11-1, the J call TRBJ2-5, with a tentative D call TRBD2 (6 bases). CDR1 is SGHAT and CDR2 is FQDESV in the germline V gene (reference sequence). V lost 5 bases, J lost 4 bases, and 14 bases lay in between. The CDR3 loop spans 14 amino acids. The CDR3 region is CASSPSSGVETQYF. CDR3 DNA sequence: TGTGCCAGCAGCCCATCTTCGGGAGTAGAGACCCAGTACTTC.

This clone was observed a few times. This chain uses TRBV6-7 with TRBJ1-5; D perhaps matches TRBD1 (5 bases). TRBV6-7 is an ORF, with its function uncertain. Trimming took 6 bases from V and 7 from J, leaving 13 bases between them. The CDR3 consists of 13 residues. The CDR3 is CASRPGQQQPQHF. Here the CDR3 DNA reads TGTGCCAGCAGGCCAGGGCAGCAACAGCCCCAGCATTTT.

This chain uses TRBV5-4 with TRBJ1-2; TRBD1 matches 9 bases. Germline lookup yields CDR1 SGHNT and CDR2 YYREEE (reference sequence). Trimming at V came to 6 bases and at J to 2 bases, leaving 5 bases not matched to a gene. The CDR3 consists of 14 residues. This chain's CDR3 is CASNDRGTNYGYTF. As DNA, the CDR3 is TGTGCCAGCAACGACAGGGGGACGAACTATGGCTACACCTTC.

The CDR3 sequence is CASSPSGGQAYEQYF. The CDR3 DNA reads as TGTGCCAGCAGCCCCTCCGGAGGACAGGCCTACGAGCAGTACTTC. The chain combines TRBV6-6 with TRBJ2-7; 7 bases are shared with TRBD1. The CDR3 totals 15 residues. Trimming at V came to 6 bases and at J to 2 bases, leaving 10 bases not matched to a gene. The V gene's germline CDR1 is MNHNY and CDR2 SVGAGI (reference sequence).

The chain is built from TRBV2 and TRBJ1-4; D is undetermined. This CDR3 region has 14 residues. Trimming took off 6 bases at V and 8 bases at J, with 16 bases between the two ends. Germline V gene data show CDR1 as SNHLY and CDR2 as FYNNEI. The chain's CDR3 is CASRENPGGEKLFF. CDR3 nucleotide sequence: TGTGCCAGCAGGGAGAACCCCGGCGGCGAAAAACTGTTTTTT.

This chain uses TRBV30 with TRBJ2-6; D remains ambiguous. Trimming removed 3 bases from V and 4 bases from J, with 7 bases in between. The CDR3 is 13 amino acids. Germline values: CDR1 GTSNPN, CDR2 SVGIG (reference sequence). Here the CDR3 DNA reads TGTGCCTGGAGCAAGCCGGGGGCCAACGTCCTGACTTTC. Translating gives CAWSKPGANVLTF.

The chain employs TRBV9 and TRBJ1-5, with 9 bases identical to TRBD1. Per germline, CDR1 SGDLS and CDR2 YYNGEE. This CDR3 spans 14 amino acids. The J segment lost 5 bases and the V segment lost 4 bases, leaving 4 bases of the junction unmatched. CDR3 amino acids: CASSRGQGDQPQHF. As DNA, the CDR3 is TGTGCCAGCAGCCGGGGACAGGGAGATCAGCCCCAGCATTTT.

The chain joins TRBV7-8 to TRBJ2-5; TRBD2 matches 8 bases. V gave up 5 bases and J gave up 5 bases; unmatched junction bases: 7. This CDR3 has 14 residues. CDR1 is SGHVS and CDR2 is FQNEAQ in the germline V gene. The CDR3 DNA reads TGTGCCAGCAGCCCTGGGTTAGCGGGGGAGACCCAGTACTTC. It specifies CASSPGLAGETQYF.

The chain uses TRBV4-3 and TRBJ2-1, with 9 positions matching TRBD2. The CDR3 is 17 amino acids. CDR1 and CDR2 (germline): LGHNA, YSLEER. V lost 0 bases, J lost 0 bases, and 3 bases stayed unmatched. The CDR3 sequence: CASSQDTSGYSYNEQFF. CDR3 DNA: TGCGCCAGCAGCCAAGACACTAGCGGGTACTCCTACAATGAGCAGTTCTTC.